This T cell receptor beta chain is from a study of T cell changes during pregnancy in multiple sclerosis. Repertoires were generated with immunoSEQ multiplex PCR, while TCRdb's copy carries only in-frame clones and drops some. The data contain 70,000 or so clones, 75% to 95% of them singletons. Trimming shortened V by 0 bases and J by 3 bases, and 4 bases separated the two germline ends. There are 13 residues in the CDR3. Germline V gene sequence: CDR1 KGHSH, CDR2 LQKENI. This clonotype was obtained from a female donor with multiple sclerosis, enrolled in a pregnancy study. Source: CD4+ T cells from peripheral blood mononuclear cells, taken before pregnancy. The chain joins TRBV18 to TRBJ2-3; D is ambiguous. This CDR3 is CASSPPRTDTQYF. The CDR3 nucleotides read TGTGCCAGCTCACCACCGAGGACAGATACGCAGTATTTT. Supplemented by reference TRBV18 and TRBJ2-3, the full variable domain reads NAGVMQNPRHLVRRRGQEARLRCSPMKGHSHVYWYRQLPEEGLKFMVYLQKENIIDESGMPKERFSAEFPKEGPSILRIQQVVRGDSAAYFCASSPPRTDTQYFGPGTRLTVL.